This is a list of T cell receptor beta chains from one sample in a study of cytomegalovirus exposure and HLA in healthy donors. Clones were read by immunoSEQ multiplex PCR, and TCRdb kept only the in-frame ones, dropping some. The sample holds about 79,000 clones, roughly 72% seen once. Sequencing was done on a sample of PBMCs. The receptors were sampled from a man aged 40-49 years in good health and CMV-seropositive. Both conserved end residues are part of each CDR3. D genes are given only for firm matches. Part of the rows lack a size; the others show once, few, many or a class for expanded clones.

d_call | j_call | clone_size | v_call | cdr3_nt | cdr3_aa
TRBD2 | TRBJ2-1 | . | TRBV27 | TGTGCCAGCAGTTTATCGGGACTAGCGGAGAACAATGAGCAGTTCTTC | CASSLSGLAENNEQFF
TRBD1 | TRBJ2-5 | . | TRBV4-2 | TGTGCCAGCAGCCAGTCCGGGGGACAGGGAGAGACCCAGTACTTC | CASSQSGGQGETQYF
. | TRBJ2-7 | . | TRBV4-2 | TGTGCCAGCAGCCAGGGGGCAGGGGCCTACGAGCAGTACTTC | CASSQGAGAYEQYF
. | TRBJ2-3 | . | TRBV29-1 | TGCAGCGTCGCTCTAGCCCAGCAATGGAATACGCAGTATTTT | CSVALAQQWNTQYF
TRBD2 | TRBJ2-5 | . | TRBV5-1 | TGCGCCAGCAGCTTGGAGCCTAGCGGGGGGGCGGAGACCCAGTACTTC | CASSLEPSGGAETQYF
TRBD2 | TRBJ2-1 | . | TRBV28 | TGTGCCAGCAGCTCTCCGGGGAGGGATGAGCAGTTCTTC | CASSSPGRDEQFF
. | TRBJ2-2 | . | TRBV9 | TGTGCCAGCAGCGTAGGAAATCAGGCCGGGGAGCTGTTTTTT | CASSVGNQAGELFF
TRBD1 | TRBJ1-2 | few | TRBV28 | TGTGCCAGCAGTGCTACAGGGGGAATATTAACGGACTATGGCTACACCTTC | CASSATGGILTDYGYTF
TRBD2 | TRBJ2-1 | . | TRBV10-1 | TGCGCCAGCAGTGGGACTAGCGGGGACTACAATGAGCAGTTCTTC | CASSGTSGDYNEQFF
TRBD1 | TRBJ2-2 | . | TRBV9 | TGTGCCAGCAGCGCTGGGGGACAGGGGCGCACCGGGGAGCTGTTTTTT | CASSAGGQGRTGELFF
. | TRBJ2-5 | few | TRBV5-1 | TGCGCCAGCAATGGGCAGGGAGAGACCCAGTACTTC | CASNGQGETQYF
TRBD2 | TRBJ2-2 | . | TRBV4-2 | TGTGCCAGCAGCCAAGCGGGGGGGCGACACACCGGGGAGCTGTTTTTT | CASSQAGGRHTGELFF
. | TRBJ2-5 | . | TRBV19 | TGTGCCAGTAGTGGCGGGGGCACCCACCAAGAGACCCAGTACTTC | CASSGGGTHQETQYF
. | TRBJ1-6 | . | TRBV7-9 | TGTGCCAGCAGCGAGCAGAACTTAGCGACGACACCCCTCCACTTT | CASSEQNLATTPLHF
. | TRBJ1-5 | . | TRBV6-5 | TGTGCCAGCAGTTTTCAGGGGAGCAATCAGCCCCAGCATTTT | CASSFQGSNQPQHF
. | TRBJ1-4 | once | TRBV5-1 | TGCGCCAGCAGCTTCGGGCAGGGAAATGAAAAACTGTTTTTT | CASSFGQGNEKLFF
TRBD1 | TRBJ1-4 | . | TRBV11-2 | TGTGCCAGCAGCATGGACAGGGTGAATGAAAAACTGTTTTTT | CASSMDRVNEKLFF
TRBD2 | TRBJ2-7 | medium-sized | TRBV10-3 | TGTGCCATCAGTGAGACGGGACTAGCCTCCTACGAGCAGTACTTC | CAISETGLASYEQYF
. | TRBJ2-1 | once | TRBV6-5 | TGTGCCAGCAGTTACTCGAGTTCGCCCTACAATGAGCAGTTCTTC | CASSYSSSPYNEQFF
. | TRBJ1-1 | few | TRBV6-5 | TGTGCCAGCAGTTACTCGACGGGGAACACTGAAGCTTTCTTT | CASSYSTGNTEAFF
. | TRBJ1-6 | . | TRBV5-6 | TGTGCCAGCAGCTCTTTAGGAGGGATTAATTCACCCCTCCACTTT | CASSSLGGINSPLHF
. | TRBJ2-3 | few | TRBV5-1 | TGCGCCAGCAGCTCGGAGCCAGCAGATACGCAGTATTTT | CASSSEPADTQYF
TRBD2 | TRBJ2-1 | . | TRBV5-1 | TGCGCCAGCAGCTTGGAACTAGCGGGAAGTGATGAGCAGTTCTTC | CASSLELAGSDEQFF
. | TRBJ2-7 | . | TRBV30 | TGTGCCTGGAAGAGGGAGGCAGTACCCTCCTACGAGCAGTACTTC | CAWKREAVPSYEQYF
. | TRBJ1-5 | . | TRBV28 | TGTGCCAGCATCAGGAAAAGGGAGAGCAATCAGCCCCAGCATTTT | CASIRKRESNQPQHF
TRBD1 | TRBJ2-3 | . | TRBV5-4 | TGTGCCAGCAGCTCCGGGACAGGGGACACAGATACGCAGTATTTT | CASSSGTGDTDTQYF
. | TRBJ2-2 | . | TRBV5-8 | TGTGCCAAAGAAGAAAGGGGAACCGGGGAGCTGTTTTTT | CAKEERGTGELFF
TRBD2 | TRBJ2-1 | . | TRBV28 | TGTGCCAGCAGAAACCTCCGGGGGGGAGATCACAATGAGCAGTTCTTC | CASRNLRGGDHNEQFF
. | TRBJ2-4 | . | TRBV29-1 | TGCAGCGTTGACGGAGCCAAAAACATTCAGTACTTC | CSVDGAKNIQYF
. | TRBJ1-5 | . | TRBV30 | TGTGCCTGGAGTGGCAGAAGAAATCAGCCCCAGCATTTT | CAWSGRRNQPQHF
. | TRBJ1-2 | once | TRBV28 | TGTGCCAGCAAACGGACAGAATCATTCAGCTATGGCTACACCTTC | CASKRTESFSYGYTF